This is a list of T cell receptor beta chains from one sample in a study of cytomegalovirus exposure and HLA in healthy donors. Using immunoSEQ multiplex PCR, the repertoire was profiled, and TCRdb retains in-frame clones only, with some absent. The profile shows about 140,000 clones, over 75% of them singletons. The sample was PBMCs. The receptors were gathered from a woman between 45 and 65 years old in good health and CMV-seropositive. The CDR3 runs from the conserved cysteine through the conserved F or W. The D gene is left open where the match is weak. The listing skips clone size in some rows; elsewhere it reads once, few, many or a size class.

j_call,d_call,clone_size,v_call,cdr3_aa,cdr3_nt
TRBJ1-1,NA,NA,TRBV7-2,CASSLGFNHRNTEAFF,TGTGCCAGCAGCTTAGGGTTCAACCATAGGAACACTGAAGCTTTCTTT
TRBJ1-5,NA,NA,TRBV19,CASSISGHSNQPQHF,TGTGCCAGTAGTATATCAGGGCATAGCAATCAGCCCCAGCATTTT
TRBJ2-7,NA,NA,TRBV11-2,CASSLVYGGAYEQYF,TGTGCCAGCAGCTTAGTTTATGGGGGCGCCTACGAGCAGTACTTC
TRBJ2-3,TRBD2,NA,TRBV2,CASSEVGGGWTDTQYF,TGTGCCAGCAGTGAAGTGGGCGGGGGATGGACAGATACGCAGTATTTT
TRBJ1-2,TRBD1,once,TRBV7-9,CASSYAGQGVYGYTF,TGTGCCAGCAGTTACGCGGGACAGGGGGTCTATGGCTACACCTTC
TRBJ1-1,TRBD1,NA,TRBV7-9,CASSRTGDGTEAFF,TGTGCCAGCAGCCGGACAGGGGATGGCACTGAAGCTTTCTTT
TRBJ1-1,NA,few,TRBV4-3,CASSQDWEGDAFF,TGCGCCAGCAGCCAAGATTGGGAGGGGGACGCTTTCTTT
TRBJ2-2,NA,NA,TRBV5-1,CASSPPTRNTGELFF,TGCGCCAGCAGCCCACCCACAAGGAACACCGGGGAGCTGTTTTTT
TRBJ1-1,TRBD1,NA,TRBV10-3,CAISADRGRTEAFF,TGTGCCATCAGCGCGGACAGGGGGCGAACTGAAGCTTTCTTT
TRBJ2-1,TRBD2,once,TRBV15,CATSSLAGLYNEQFF,TGTGCCACCAGCTCTCTAGCGGGACTCTACAATGAGCAGTTCTTC
TRBJ1-1,TRBD1,NA,TRBV7-9,CASSLQPGQDRDTEAFF,TGTGCCAGCAGCTTACAGCCGGGACAGGATCGGGACACTGAAGCTTTCTTT
TRBJ2-7,NA,NA,TRBV6-1,CASSASIRGEQYF,TGTGCCAGCAGTGCAAGCATCAGGGGCGAGCAGTACTTC
TRBJ1-3,NA,NA,TRBV7-9,CASSLETGSSGNTIYF,TGTGCCAGCAGCTTAGAGACGGGGAGCTCTGGAAACACCATATATTTT
TRBJ1-4,NA,NA,TRBV4-1,CASSQVIPPGKEKLFF,TGCGCCAGCAGCCAAGTTATACCGCCGGGGAAGGAAAAACTGTTTTTT
TRBJ2-7,TRBD1,NA,TRBV4-1,CASSQPDRGMGEQYF,TGCGCCAGCAGCCAACCGGACAGGGGAATGGGGGAACAGTACTTC
TRBJ2-3,NA,NA,TRBV15,CATSRITGTDTQYF,TGTGCCACCAGCAGGATCACAGGGACAGATACGCAGTATTTT
TRBJ2-1,TRBD2,NA,TRBV12-5,CASGSPGLVMGQFF,TGTGCTAGTGGCTCACCGGGACTAGTAATGGGGCAGTTCTTC
TRBJ2-5,TRBD1,NA,TRBV10-3,CAISDGQGRKTQYF,TGTGCCATCAGTGACGGACAGGGTAGGAAGACCCAGTACTTC
TRBJ1-4,TRBD1,NA,TRBV6-4,CATRQGEKLFF,TGTGCCACCCGACAGGGTGAAAAACTGTTTTTT
TRBJ2-2,NA,few,TRBV10-3,CATTTDRGLGGLNTGELFF,TGTGCCACCACTACTGACAGGGGACTGGGGGGGTTGAACACCGGGGAGCTGTTTTTT
TRBJ1-4,NA,NA,TRBV28,CASSLGRVNEKLFF,TGTGCCAGCAGTTTAGGTCGGGTCAATGAAAAACTGTTTTTT
TRBJ2-1,TRBD2,few,TRBV15,CATSRDGAGGSYNEQFF,TGTGCCACCAGCAGAGATGGGGCGGGGGGTTCCTACAATGAGCAGTTCTTC
TRBJ2-7,TRBD1,once,TRBV4-1,CASSQGRGQGRSEQYF,TGCGCCAGCAGCCAAGGTAGGGGACAGGGTCGGAGCGAGCAGTACTTC
TRBJ1-2,TRBD1,NA,TRBV5-1,CASSQDRNGYTF,TGCGCCAGCAGCCAGGACAGGAATGGCTACACCTTC
TRBJ2-5,NA,few,TRBV7-2,CASSGAGADVETQYF,TGTGCCAGCAGCGGGGCGGGGGCGGACGTGGAGACCCAGTACTTC
TRBJ2-5,TRBD2,NA,TRBV7-7,CASSLVPGGETQYF,TGTGCTAGCAGCTTAGTTCCGGGGGGGGAGACCCAGTACTTC
TRBJ2-1,TRBD2,once,TRBV29-1,CSVELSGGAGEQFF,TGCAGCGTTGAATTAAGCGGGGGGGCAGGTGAGCAGTTCTTC
TRBJ2-7,NA,NA,TRBV7-2,CASSSNYEQYF,TGTGCCAGCAGTTCCAACTACGAGCAGTACTTC
TRBJ2-7,TRBD1,NA,TRBV7-2,CASSLRQGAYEQYF,TGTGCCAGCAGCTTACGGCAGGGGGCCTACGAGCAGTACTTC
TRBJ2-3,NA,NA,TRBV7-2,CASSLAPAGAGSDTQYF,TGTGCCAGCAGCTTAGCGCCGGCGGGGGCGGGTTCAGATACGCAGTATTTT
TRBJ1-3,NA,NA,TRBV6-1,CASRETGLTGNTIYF,TGTGCCAGCAGGGAGACGGGACTGACTGGAAACACCATATATTTT
TRBJ2-3,NA,NA,TRBV20-1,CSPGEPDTQYF,TGCAGTCCGGGGGAGCCAGATACGCAGTATTTT
TRBJ2-7,TRBD1,NA,TRBV9,CASSPIGTANYEQYF,TGTGCCAGCTCGCCTATCGGGACAGCAAACTACGAGCAGTACTTC
TRBJ2-2,TRBD2,NA,TRBV5-1,CASSLALAGGRTGELFF,TGCGCCAGCAGCTTGGCCCTAGCGGGGGGACGTACCGGGGAGCTGTTTTTT
TRBJ1-1,NA,NA,TRBV5-1,CASSVRLNTEAFF,TGCGCCAGCAGCGTCCGTCTGAACACTGAAGCTTTCTTT
TRBJ1-1,NA,NA,TRBV7-2,CASSLQINTEAFF,TGTGCCAGCAGCTTGCAGATTAACACTGAAGCTTTCTTT
TRBJ1-6,NA,NA,TRBV19,CASSSDSSYNSPLHF,TGTGCCAGTAGTTCAGACAGCTCCTATAATTCACCCCTCCACTTT
TRBJ2-3,NA,NA,TRBV6-1,CASSEGYRTTDTQYF,TGTGCCAGCAGTGAAGGGTACAGGACCACAGATACGCAGTATTTT
TRBJ2-7,NA,NA,TRBV2,CASSVTGRIHEQYF,TGTGCCAGCAGTGTGACAGGGAGGATCCACGAGCAGTACTTC
TRBJ2-7,NA,NA,TRBV28,CASSLPGSYEQYF,TGTGCCAGCAGTTTACCGGGGAGTTACGAGCAGTACTTC